The clone carrying this T cell receptor (beta chain) has a count of ten or more. Its antigen remains unidentified. Indicated time point: newly diagnosed GD, antithyroid drugs for less than 3 months. PBMCs provided the RNA from which the TCR library was made. Recruitment took place at an endocrinology department in Xi'an, China. These data are taken from a study of regulatory T cells in long-lasting Graves disease. Study conclusions and caveats: A reduction in accuracy may have resulted from the small sample size.

With iRepertoire HTBI primers and Arm-PCR of CDR3 regions, TCR beta libraries were built. As processed by the authors: The identification of 60 or so TRBV and 11 to 15 TRBJ segments was made across samples. TCRdb used MiXCR to reprocess the multiplex PCR reads, holding one entry per CDR3 protein. V and J calls and clone size were set by TCRdb, not the authors. Among roughly 610,000 distinct CDR3 sequences, 15% to 20% were seen once, and the ten largest hold 18%. With V trimmed by 6 bases and J by 5 bases, 10 bases remained unmatched. The germline V gene encodes CDR1 SGHTA and CDR2 FQGTGA. The CDR3 covers 15 residues. These data also featured in a second study, about T cells in Graves' hyperthyroidism and ophthalmopathy.

This sequence joins TRBV7-3 and TRBJ1-1; 9 nucleotides match TRBD1. The sample consisted of peripheral blood mononuclear cells (PBMCs), taken at new diagnosis, from a patient treated with antithyroid drugs. This receptor was identified in a woman aged 25 to 39 with Graves disease. The chain's CDR3 is CASSPIGQGTTEAFF. DNA of the CDR3: TGTGCCAGCAGTCCGATCGGACAGGGGACGACTGAAGCTTTCTTT.